This note documents a single T cell receptor (beta chain) sequence. This entry comes from a study of cytomegalovirus exposure and HLA in healthy donors. PCR primers comprised 60 Vbeta and 13 Jbeta primers. Here immunoSEQ multiplex PCR was the method, and the copy in TCRdb shows in-frame clones only, minus some. Here the sample spans over 95,000 clones, 74% being singletons. Germline V gene data show CDR1 as MGHRA and CDR2 as YSYEKL. V was clipped by 4 bases and J by 10 bases; unmatched bases: 11. The CDR3 loop spans 15 amino acids. The clonotype originates from a woman in her thirties or forties in good health and CMV-seropositive. Specimen: PBMCs. The chain carries TRBV4-1 and TRBJ1-1; TRBD1 matches 11 bases. The CDR3, as DNA: TGCGCCAGCAGCCGGGGAATTGGGGGACAGGGGGGAGCTTTCTTT. Its protein is CASSRGIGGQGGAFF.